This TCR beta chain was profiled in a study of monozygotic twins with cystic fibrosis. Concerning this clone itself: Its antigen is unknown.

TCRdb's table, derived via immunoSEQ multiplex PCR, lists solely in-frame clones and lacks some. Among some 11,000 clones listed, roughly 97% were seen once. The V gene lost 1 base and the J gene lost 0 bases, with 15 bases spanning the gap. The CDR3 has 17 residues. CDR1 and CDR2 from the germline V gene are MGHRA and YSYEKL. General observations from the study: Median Simpson clonality of about 0.01 suggested naive T cells predominated. Co-twins had the most similar V usage for 13 of 16 pairs, J for 8.

This rearrangement joins TRBV4-1 to TRBJ1-1, with unresolved D. Sequenced material: blood. The receptor was derived from a boy under 18 with cystic fibrosis. The CDR3 coding sequence is TGCGCCAGCAGCCAAGCTGAGACTGGACGGGTGAACACTGAAGCTTTCTTT. Its protein product is CASSQAETGRVNTEAFF.